This T cell receptor beta chain appears in the sequencing data of a study of shared clonotypes between healthy human individuals. Study findings and constraints: Sequencing depth was a factor that was expected to affect clonotype sharing among donors. Estimated richness values were generally larger in naive subsets than in memory subsets.

The CDR3 sequence is 17 residues long. In germline, CDR1 is SGHAT, CDR2 FQNNGV. V lost 3 bases, J lost 5 bases, and 23 bases lay in between. Each PCR replicate from the sorted subsets contained approximately 0.2 ug DNA, which is about 31,000 T cell genomes. Per the authors' pipeline: Filtering of immunoSEQ junctional sequences could not match full-length read filtering. Sequenced by immunoSEQ multiplex PCR; TCRdb stores in-frame clones only, minus some. The V and J calls and clone size are taken from that table; D and trimming were inferred from the DNA. The repertoire holds hundreds of thousands of clones, with roughly 96% as singletons. Selected positively for CCR7 and CD45RO-negative, naive CD8 cells excluded terminally differentiated effector memory CD45RA+ cells. Notes on this clone: The target antigen is unknown.

This TCR came from a woman aged 30 to 39 in good health. Specimen: naive CD8+ T cells sorted from blood. The chain couples TRBV11-2 to TRBJ2-7; the D is unclear. The CDR3 loop is CASSFSLGRAVSDEQYF. CDR3 coding DNA: TGTGCCAGCAGCTTTTCCTTGGGCCGGGCTGTTTCGGACGAGCAGTACTTC.